This T cell receptor beta chain was sequenced during a study of PD-1 blockade in classical Hodgkin lymphoma. Libraries were prepared by immunoSEQ multiplex PCR; TCRdb keeps only in-frame clonotypes and omits some of them. The sample consists of around 90,000 clones, about 77% of them appearing once. Time point in this sample: cycle 4 day 1 (C4D1), after more than five weeks of nivolumab. Every patient was affected by relapse after autologous stem cell transplantation, while exposure to brentuximab vedotin was not uniform. Material: peripheral blood mononuclear cells (PBMCs), obtained before the fourth cycle of nivolumab. The clonotype was recovered from a human donor with classical Hodgkin lymphoma.

CDR3 nucleotides: TGTGCCAGCAGTGAAGTTCTGGGTTTTTACGAGCAGTACTTC. Its translation is CASSEVLGFYEQYF. The V gene is TRBV2, the J gene TRBJ2-7; D is unresolved. V was pared by 1 base and J by 4 bases, with 11 bases between. Germline loops: CDR1 SNHLY, CDR2 FYNNEI. The CDR3 is made up of 14 amino acids.